This paragraph covers one T cell receptor beta chain sequence. Its specificity is unknown. An input of about 0.45 to 1 ug of RNA was subjected to reverse transcription using random hexamers. Amplification of TCR beta CDR3 across 54 Vbeta and 13 Jbeta was performed with immunoSEQ multiplex PCR. A single record per CDR3 protein comes from TCRdb applying MiXCR to the immunoSEQ multiplex PCR reads. The table shows over 100,000 distinct CDR3 sequences, with roughly 97% occurring only once. The sample comes from a study of CD8 T cells in Susac syndrome. Findings and caveats of the study: It was acknowledged in the study that its TCR sequencing and HLA analysis involved a relatively small number of individuals.

Negative isolation was used for CD8+ and CD4+ T cells and FACS enrichment for TEMRA cells. The receptor was derived from a human donor in good health. Input material: CD4+ T cells from PBMCs.

In DNA form, the CDR3 reads TGCGCCAGCAGCCAAGAGGAGGGAGGCTATGGCTACACCTTC. The encoded protein is CASSQEEGGYGYTF. The J gene is TRBJ1-2, the V gene TRBV4-1; no clear D gene. The CDR3 is 14 amino acids. Germline lookup yields CDR1 MGHRA and CDR2 YSYEKL. Trimming cost V 0 bases and J 4 bases, with 9 bases left between them.